In its sample, the clone carrying this T cell receptor (beta chain) was seen many times. Its antigen is undetermined. This sample stems from a study of identical twins. Findings and limits, study-wide: Modeled out-of-frame TCR alpha sharing in monozygotic twins fell below observed levels.

Germline lookup yields CDR1 DFQATT and CDR2 SNEGSKA (reference sequence). The CDR3 is 17 residues long. V lost 6 bases and J lost 2; bases outside the gene matches: 16. Template switching introduced a universal primer site, and the cDNA bore unique molecular identifiers. TCRdb analysed the 5' RACE reads with MiXCR anew, one entry per CDR3 protein. The table lists over 550,000 distinct CDR3 sequences, 7.1% of them singletons. The same sample was also used in a study of yellow fever vaccine responses in identical twins.

The source of this sequence is a woman under 30 in good health. This chain links TRBV20-1 with TRBJ1-5; TRBD1 matches 7 bases. The sequencing input was PBMCs. The CDR3 here is CSAVDRDLAFGNQPQHF. The CDR3 DNA reads TGCAGTGCAGTCGACAGGGACCTAGCTTTCGGCAATCAGCCCCAGCATTTT.